This TCR beta chain was sequenced in a study of CD8 T cells in acute hepatitis C reinfection. Findings and caveats of the study: Overrepresentation in the naive pool did not explain the preferential TRBV04 and TRBV06 usage seen in all groups. Regardless of outcome, around 13 public clonotypes appeared, one using V04-02/J02-02. Diversity was high, without significant differences between resolver and chronic groups.

Sequencing was performed with immunoSEQ multiplex PCR; in TCRdb, only in-frame clones are kept and a portion is missing. This sample has tens of thousands of clones; about 87% occur once, and the top ten carry 0.4% to 0.5%. Regarding this clone: Its specificity is not known.

Time point defined: naive CD8 control sorted from an acute-time-point sample. Germline CDR1 is SNHLY and CDR2 is FYNNEI. V lost 3 bases, J lost 1 base, and 5 bases stayed unmatched. The CDR3 has 15 amino acids. Sequenced input: naive CD8+ T cells from PBMCs. This rearrangement joins TRBV2 to TRBJ2-5, with TRBD1 matching 7 bases. The sequence was collected from a young man with chronic hepatitis C. CDR3 sequence (DNA): TGTGCCAGCAGTGAGGGGGCAGGGGGCCAAGAGACCCAGTACTTC. This codes for CASSEGAGGQETQYF.